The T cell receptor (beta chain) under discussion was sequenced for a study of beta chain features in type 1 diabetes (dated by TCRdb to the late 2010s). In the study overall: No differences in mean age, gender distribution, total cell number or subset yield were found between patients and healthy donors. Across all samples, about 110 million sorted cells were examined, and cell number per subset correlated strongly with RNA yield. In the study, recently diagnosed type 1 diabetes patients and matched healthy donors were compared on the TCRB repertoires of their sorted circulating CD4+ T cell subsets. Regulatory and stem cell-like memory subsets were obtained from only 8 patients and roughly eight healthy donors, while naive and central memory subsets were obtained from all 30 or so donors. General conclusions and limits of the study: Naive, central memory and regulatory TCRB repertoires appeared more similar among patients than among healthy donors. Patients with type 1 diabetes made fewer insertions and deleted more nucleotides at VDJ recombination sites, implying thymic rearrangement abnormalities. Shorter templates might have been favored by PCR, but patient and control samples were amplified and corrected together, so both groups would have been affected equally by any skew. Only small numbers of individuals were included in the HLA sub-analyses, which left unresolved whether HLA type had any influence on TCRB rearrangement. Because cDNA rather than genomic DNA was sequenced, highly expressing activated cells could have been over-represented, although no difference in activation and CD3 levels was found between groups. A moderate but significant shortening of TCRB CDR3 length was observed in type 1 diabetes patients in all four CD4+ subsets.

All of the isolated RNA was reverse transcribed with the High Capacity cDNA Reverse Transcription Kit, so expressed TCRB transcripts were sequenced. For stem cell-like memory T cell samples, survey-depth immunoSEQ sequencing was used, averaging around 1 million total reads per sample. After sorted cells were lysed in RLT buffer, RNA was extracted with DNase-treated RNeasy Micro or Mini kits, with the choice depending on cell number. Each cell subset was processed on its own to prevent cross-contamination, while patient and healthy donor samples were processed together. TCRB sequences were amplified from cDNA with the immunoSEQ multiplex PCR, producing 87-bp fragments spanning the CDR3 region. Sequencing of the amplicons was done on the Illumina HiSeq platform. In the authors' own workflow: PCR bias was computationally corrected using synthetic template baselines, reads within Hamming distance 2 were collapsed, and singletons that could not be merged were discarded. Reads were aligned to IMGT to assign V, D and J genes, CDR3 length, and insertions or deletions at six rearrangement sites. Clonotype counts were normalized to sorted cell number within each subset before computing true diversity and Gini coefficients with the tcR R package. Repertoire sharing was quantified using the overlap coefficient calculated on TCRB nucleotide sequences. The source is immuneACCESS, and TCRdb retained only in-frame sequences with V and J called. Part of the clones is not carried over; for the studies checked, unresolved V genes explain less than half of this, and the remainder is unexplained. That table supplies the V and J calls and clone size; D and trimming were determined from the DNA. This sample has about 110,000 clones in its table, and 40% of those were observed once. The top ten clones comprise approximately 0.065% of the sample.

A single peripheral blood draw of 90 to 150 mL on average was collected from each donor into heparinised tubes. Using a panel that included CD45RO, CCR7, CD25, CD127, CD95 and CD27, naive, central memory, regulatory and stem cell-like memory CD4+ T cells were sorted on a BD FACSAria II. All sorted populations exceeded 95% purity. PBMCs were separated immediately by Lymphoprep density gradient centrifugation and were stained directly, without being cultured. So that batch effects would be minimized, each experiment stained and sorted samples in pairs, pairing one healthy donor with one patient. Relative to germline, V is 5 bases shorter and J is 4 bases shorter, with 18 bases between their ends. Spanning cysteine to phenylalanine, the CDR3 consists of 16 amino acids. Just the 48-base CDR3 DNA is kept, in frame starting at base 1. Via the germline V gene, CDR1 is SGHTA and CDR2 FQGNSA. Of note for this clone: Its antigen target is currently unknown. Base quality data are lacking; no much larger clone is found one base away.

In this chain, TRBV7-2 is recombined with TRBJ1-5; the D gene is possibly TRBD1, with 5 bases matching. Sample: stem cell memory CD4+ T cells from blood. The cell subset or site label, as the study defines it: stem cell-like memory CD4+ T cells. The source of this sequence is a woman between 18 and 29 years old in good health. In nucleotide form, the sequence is TGTGCCAGCAGCCCGCACTCCCAGGGTGGTAATCAGCCCCAGCATTTT. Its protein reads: CASSPHSQGGNQPQHF. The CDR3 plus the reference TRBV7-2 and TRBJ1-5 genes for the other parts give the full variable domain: GAGVSQSPSNKVTEKGKDVELRCDPISGHTALYWYRQSLGQGLEFLIYFQGNSAPDKSGLPSDRFSAERTGGSVSTLTIQRTQQEDSAVYLCASSPHSQGGNQPQHFGDGTRLSIL.